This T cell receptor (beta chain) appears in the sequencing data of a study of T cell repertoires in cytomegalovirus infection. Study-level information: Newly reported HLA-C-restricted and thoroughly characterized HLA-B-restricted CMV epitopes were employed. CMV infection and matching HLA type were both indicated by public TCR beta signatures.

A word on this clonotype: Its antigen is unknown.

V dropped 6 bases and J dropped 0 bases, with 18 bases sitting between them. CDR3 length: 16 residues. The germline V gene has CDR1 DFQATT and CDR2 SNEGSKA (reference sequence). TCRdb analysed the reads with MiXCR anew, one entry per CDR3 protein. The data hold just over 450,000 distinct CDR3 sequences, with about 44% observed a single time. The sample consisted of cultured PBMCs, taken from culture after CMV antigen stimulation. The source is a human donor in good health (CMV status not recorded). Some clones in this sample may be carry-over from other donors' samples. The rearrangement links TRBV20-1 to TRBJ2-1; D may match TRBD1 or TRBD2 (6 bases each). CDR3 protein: CSAPRGGQSSYNEQFF. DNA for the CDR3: TGCAGTGCCCCTCGAGGGGGGCAGAGCTCCTACAATGAGCAGTTCTTC.